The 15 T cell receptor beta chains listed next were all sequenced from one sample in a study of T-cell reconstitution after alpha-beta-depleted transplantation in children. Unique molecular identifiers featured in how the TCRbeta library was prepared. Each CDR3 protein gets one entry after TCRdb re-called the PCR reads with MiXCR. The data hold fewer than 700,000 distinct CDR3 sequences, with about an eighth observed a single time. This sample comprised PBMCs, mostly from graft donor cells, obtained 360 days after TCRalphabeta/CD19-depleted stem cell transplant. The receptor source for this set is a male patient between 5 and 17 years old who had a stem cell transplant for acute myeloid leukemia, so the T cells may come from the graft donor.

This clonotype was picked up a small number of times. CDR3 DNA: TGTGCCAGCAGCTTGCCGTCGACCTACAATGAGCAGTTCTTC. The encoded protein is CASSLPSTYNEQFF. V is TRBV5-6 and J is TRBJ2-1; no clear D. Germline V gene lookup returns CDR1 SGHDT and CDR2 YYEEEE. The CDR3 is 14 amino acids. Trimming removed 1 base from V and 2 bases from J, with 7 bases in between.

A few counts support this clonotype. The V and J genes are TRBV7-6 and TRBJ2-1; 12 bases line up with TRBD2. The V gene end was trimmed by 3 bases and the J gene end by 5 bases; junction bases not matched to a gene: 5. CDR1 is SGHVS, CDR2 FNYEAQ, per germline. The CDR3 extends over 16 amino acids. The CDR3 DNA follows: TGTGCCAGCAGCTTTCCTAGCGGGAGGGCGGACAATGAGCAGTTCTTC. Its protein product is CASSFPSGRADNEQFF.

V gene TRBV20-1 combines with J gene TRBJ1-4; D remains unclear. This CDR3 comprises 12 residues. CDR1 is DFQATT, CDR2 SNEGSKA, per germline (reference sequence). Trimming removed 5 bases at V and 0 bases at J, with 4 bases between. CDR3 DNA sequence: TGCAGTGCTCCAGCAACTAATGAAAAACTGTTTTTT. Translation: CSAPATNEKLFF.

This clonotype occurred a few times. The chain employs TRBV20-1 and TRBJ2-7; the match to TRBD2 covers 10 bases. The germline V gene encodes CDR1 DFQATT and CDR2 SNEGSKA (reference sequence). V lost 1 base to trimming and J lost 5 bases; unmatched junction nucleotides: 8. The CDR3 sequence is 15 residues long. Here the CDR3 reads CSARGSSGRPHEQYF. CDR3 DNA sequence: TGCAGTGCTAGAGGCAGTAGCGGGAGGCCCCACGAGCAGTACTTC.

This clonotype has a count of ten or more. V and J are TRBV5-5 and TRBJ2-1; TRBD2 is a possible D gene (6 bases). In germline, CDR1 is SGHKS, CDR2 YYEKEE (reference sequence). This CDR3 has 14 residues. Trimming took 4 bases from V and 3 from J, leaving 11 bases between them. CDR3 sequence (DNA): TGTGCCAGCAGCCGGGACTTACACTACAATGAGCAGTTCTTC. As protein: CASSRDLHYNEQFF. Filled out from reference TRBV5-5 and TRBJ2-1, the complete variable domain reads DAGVTQSPTHLIKTRGQQVTLRCSPISGHKSVSWYQQVLGQGPQFIFQYYEKEERGRGNFPDRFSARQFPNYSSELNVNALLLGDSALYLCASSRDLHYNEQFFGPGTRLTVL.

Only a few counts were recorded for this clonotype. The CDR3 DNA reads as TGCAGCGTTGAAGTAGTATACGAGCAGTACTTC. Protein product: CSVEVVYEQYF. This chain joins TRBV29-1 and TRBJ2-7, with D unresolved. The CDR3 length is 11 residues. V dropped 1 base and J dropped 4 bases, with 5 bases sitting between them. CDR1 and CDR2 from the germline V gene are SQVTM and ANQGSEA.

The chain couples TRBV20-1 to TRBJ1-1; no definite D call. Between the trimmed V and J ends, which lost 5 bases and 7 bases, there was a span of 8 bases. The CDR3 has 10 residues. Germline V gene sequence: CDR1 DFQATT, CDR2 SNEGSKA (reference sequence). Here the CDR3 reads CSAAGGEAFF. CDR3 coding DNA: TGCAGTGCTGCCGGAGGTGAAGCTTTCTTT.

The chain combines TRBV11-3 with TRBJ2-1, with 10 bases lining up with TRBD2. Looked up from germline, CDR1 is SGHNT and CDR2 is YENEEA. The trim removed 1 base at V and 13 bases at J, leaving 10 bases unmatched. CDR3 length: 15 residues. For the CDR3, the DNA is TGTGCCAGCAGCTTAGGCGATGCTAGCGGGAGAGATCAGTTCTTC. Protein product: CASSLGDASGRDQFF. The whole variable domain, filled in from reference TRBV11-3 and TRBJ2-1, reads EAGVVQSPRYKIIEKKQPVAFWCNPISGHNTLYWYLQNLGQGPELLIRYENEEAVDDSQLPKDRFSAERLKGVDSTLKIQPAELGDSAVYLCASSLGDASGRDQFFGPGTRLTVL.

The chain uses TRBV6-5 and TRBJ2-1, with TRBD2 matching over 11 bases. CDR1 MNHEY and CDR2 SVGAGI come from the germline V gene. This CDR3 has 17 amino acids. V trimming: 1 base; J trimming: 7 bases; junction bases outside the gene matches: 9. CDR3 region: CASSYWALAGGTNEQFF. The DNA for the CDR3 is TGTGCCAGCAGTTACTGGGCCCTAGCGGGAGGAACGAATGAGCAGTTCTTC.

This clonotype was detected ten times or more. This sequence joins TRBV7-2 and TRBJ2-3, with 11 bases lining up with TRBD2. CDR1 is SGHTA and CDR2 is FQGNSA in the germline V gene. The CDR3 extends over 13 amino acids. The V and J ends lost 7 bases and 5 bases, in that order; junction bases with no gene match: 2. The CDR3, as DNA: TGTGCCAGCAAAGGACTAGCGGGAGATACGCAGTATTTT. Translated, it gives CASKGLAGDTQYF.

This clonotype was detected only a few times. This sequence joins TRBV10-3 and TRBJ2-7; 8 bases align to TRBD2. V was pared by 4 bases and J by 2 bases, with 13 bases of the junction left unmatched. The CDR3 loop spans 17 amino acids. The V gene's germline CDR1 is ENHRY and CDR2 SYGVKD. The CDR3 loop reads CAISGIAGITTTYEQYF. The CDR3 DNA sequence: TGTGCCATCAGTGGTATAGCGGGAATCACGACAACCTACGAGCAGTACTTC.

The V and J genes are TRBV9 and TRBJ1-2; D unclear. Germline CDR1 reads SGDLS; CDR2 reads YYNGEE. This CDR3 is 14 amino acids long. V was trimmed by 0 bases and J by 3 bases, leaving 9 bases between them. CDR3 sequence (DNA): TGTGCCAGCAGCGTAGATCCAGTGGACTATGGCTACACCTTC. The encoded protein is CASSVDPVDYGYTF.

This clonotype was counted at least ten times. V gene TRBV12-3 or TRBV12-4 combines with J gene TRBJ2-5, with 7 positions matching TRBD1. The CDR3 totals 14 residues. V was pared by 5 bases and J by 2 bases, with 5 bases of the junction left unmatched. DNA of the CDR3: TGTGCCAGCAGTCCGGGACAGACTCAAGAGACCCAGTACTTC. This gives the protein CASSPGQTQETQYF.

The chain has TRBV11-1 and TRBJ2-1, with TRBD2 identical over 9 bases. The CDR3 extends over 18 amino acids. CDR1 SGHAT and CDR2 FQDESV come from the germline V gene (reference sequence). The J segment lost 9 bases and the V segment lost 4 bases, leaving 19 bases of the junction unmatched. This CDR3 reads CASSSLGKREAMVVEQFF. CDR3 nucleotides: TGTGCCAGCAGCTCATTGGGAAAGCGGGAGGCCATGGTCGTTGAGCAGTTCTTC.

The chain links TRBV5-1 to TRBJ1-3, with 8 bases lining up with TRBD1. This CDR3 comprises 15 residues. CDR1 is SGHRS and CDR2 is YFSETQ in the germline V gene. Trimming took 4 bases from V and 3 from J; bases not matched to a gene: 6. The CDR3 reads CASSTSTGVGNTIYF. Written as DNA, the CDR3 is TGCGCCAGCAGCACCTCGACAGGGGTTGGAAACACCATATATTTT.